The 6 T cell receptor beta chains below were found in one sample sequenced in a study of early T cells in non-severe SARS-CoV-2 infection. Each CDR3 protein gets one entry after TCRdb re-called the 5' RACE reads with MiXCR. The sample has 90,000 to 130,000 distinct CDR3 sequences; 10% to 15% are singletons. The sample was whole blood, taken at baseline. The receptors originated from an adult who was a healthcare worker with PCR-confirmed SARS-CoV-2 infection or an uninfected control (not recorded which).

The chain uses TRBV7-8 and TRBJ2-5; TRBD1 is a possible D gene (6 bases). This CDR3 region has 15 residues. CDR1 is SGHVS and CDR2 is FQNEAQ in the germline V gene. V was clipped by 1 base and J by 5 bases, with 14 bases between them. CDR3: CASSLVGTGIETQYF. For the CDR3, the DNA is TGTGCCAGCAGCTTAGTGGGTACAGGGATTGAGACCCAGTACTTC.

In this sample, this clonotype turned up a few times. This chain links TRBV6-5 with TRBJ1-6, with TRBD1 matching 8 bases. This CDR3 spans 17 amino acids. The germline gives CDR1 MNHEY, CDR2 SVGAGI. V was clipped by 2 bases and J by 10 bases; unmatched bases: 13. The CDR3: CASSYGTGGGFGSPLHF. The CDR3, as DNA: TGTGCCAGCAGTTACGGGACAGGAGGTGGTTTTGGGTCACCCCTCCACTTT.

In its sample, this clonotype was seen a few times. The V call is TRBV7-9, the J call TRBJ2-2; no firm D call. The germline V gene has CDR1 SEHNR and CDR2 FQNEAQ (reference sequence). There are 15 residues in the CDR3. The V gene lost 5 bases and the J gene lost 0 bases, with 10 bases spanning the gap. CDR3 DNA sequence: TGTGCCAGCAGCCTAACATCCGCGAACACCGGGGAGCTGTTTTTT. Amino acid sequence: CASSLTSANTGELFF.

This clonotype was counted between two and nine times. CDR3 in DNA: TGTGCCAGCAGTTCGGACAGGGCGGGGAACATTCAGTACTTC. The encoded protein is CASSSDRAGNIQYF. The genes are TRBV12-3 or TRBV12-4 and TRBJ2-4; 8 nucleotides line up with TRBD1. The CDR3 extends over 14 amino acids. V shed 4 bases and J 7 bases; nucleotides not matched to a gene: 6.

This clonotype showed up just a few times. The missing conserved phenylalanine or tryptophan at the end of this CDR3 makes a read error likely. The genes are TRBV20-1 and TRBJ2-1; 10 positions agree with TRBD2. Trimming at V came to 0 bases and at J to 8 bases, leaving 10 bases not matched to a gene. Germline V gives CDR1 DFQATT, CDR2 SNEGSKA (reference sequence). The CDR3 is 16 residues long. The CDR3 protein is CSARDPLAGGPDEQFS. The CDR3 bases are TGCAGTGCTAGAGACCCCTTAGCGGGAGGTCCCGATGAGCAGTTCTCC.

CDR3 in DNA: TGTGCCACCAGCAGAGATGCTAGCGGGGGGGCAGATACGCAGTATTTT. Translating it yields CATSRDASGGADTQYF. The chain combines TRBV15 with TRBJ2-3, with 12 bases aligning to TRBD2. J was trimmed by 4 bases and V by 0 bases; bases with no gene match: 2. CDR1 is LNHNV and CDR2 is YYDKDF in the germline V gene (reference sequence). CDR3 length: 16 amino acids.